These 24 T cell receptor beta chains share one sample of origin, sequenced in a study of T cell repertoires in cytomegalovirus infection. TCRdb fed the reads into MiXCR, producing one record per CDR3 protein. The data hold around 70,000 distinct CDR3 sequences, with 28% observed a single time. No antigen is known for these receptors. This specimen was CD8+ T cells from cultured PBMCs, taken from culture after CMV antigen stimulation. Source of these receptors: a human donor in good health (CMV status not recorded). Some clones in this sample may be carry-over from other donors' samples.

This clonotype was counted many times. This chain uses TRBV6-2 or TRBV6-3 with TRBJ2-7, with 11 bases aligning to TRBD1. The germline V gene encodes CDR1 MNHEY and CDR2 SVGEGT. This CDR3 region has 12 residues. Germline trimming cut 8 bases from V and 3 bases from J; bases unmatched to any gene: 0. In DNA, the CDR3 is TGTGCCAGCGGGACAGGGGGCTACGAGCAGTACTTC. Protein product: CASGTGGYEQYF.

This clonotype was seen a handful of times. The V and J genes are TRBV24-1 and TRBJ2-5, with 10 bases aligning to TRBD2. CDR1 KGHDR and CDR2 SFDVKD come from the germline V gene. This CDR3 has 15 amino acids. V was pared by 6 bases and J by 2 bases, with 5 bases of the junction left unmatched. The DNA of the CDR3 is TGTGCCACCAGTTCCCGGACTAGCGGACAAGAGACCCAGTACTTC. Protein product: CATSSRTSGQETQYF.

The CDR3 DNA reads as TGTGCCAGCAGCTCCAGTACTGACAGGGCTGAAGAGACCCAGTACTTC. Amino acid sequence: CASSSSTDRAEETQYF. The gene calls are TRBV7-9 and TRBJ2-5; 7 bases fit TRBD1. V lost 4 bases, J lost 3 bases, and 11 bases stayed unmatched. CDR1 and CDR2 (germline): SEHNR, FQNEAQ (reference sequence). The CDR3 consists of 16 residues.

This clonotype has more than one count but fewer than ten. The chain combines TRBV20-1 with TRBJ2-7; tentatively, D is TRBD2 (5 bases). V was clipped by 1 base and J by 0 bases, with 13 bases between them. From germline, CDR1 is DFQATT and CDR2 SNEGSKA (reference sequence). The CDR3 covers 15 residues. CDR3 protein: CSARALSDYSYEQYF. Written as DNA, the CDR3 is TGCAGTGCTAGAGCCCTGTCCGACTACTCCTACGAGCAGTACTTC.

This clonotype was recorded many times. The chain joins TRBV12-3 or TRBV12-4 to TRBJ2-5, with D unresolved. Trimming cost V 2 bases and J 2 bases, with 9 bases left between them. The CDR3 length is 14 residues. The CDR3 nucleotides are TGTGCCAGCAGTTTAAGACACTTTCAAGAGACCCAGTACTTC. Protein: CASSLRHFQETQYF.

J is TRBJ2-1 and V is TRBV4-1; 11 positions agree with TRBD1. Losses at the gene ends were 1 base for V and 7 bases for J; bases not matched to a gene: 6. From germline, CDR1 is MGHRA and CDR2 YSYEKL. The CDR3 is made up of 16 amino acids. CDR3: CASSQGQDRGLNEQFF. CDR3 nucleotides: TGCGCCAGCAGCCAAGGGCAGGACAGGGGGCTGAATGAGCAGTTCTTC.

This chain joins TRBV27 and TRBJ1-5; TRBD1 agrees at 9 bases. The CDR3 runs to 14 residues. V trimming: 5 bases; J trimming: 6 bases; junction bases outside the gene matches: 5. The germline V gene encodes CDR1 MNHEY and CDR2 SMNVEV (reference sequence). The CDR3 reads CASSREQGAQPQHF. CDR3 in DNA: TGTGCCAGCAGTCGGGAACAGGGGGCTCAGCCCCAGCATTTT.

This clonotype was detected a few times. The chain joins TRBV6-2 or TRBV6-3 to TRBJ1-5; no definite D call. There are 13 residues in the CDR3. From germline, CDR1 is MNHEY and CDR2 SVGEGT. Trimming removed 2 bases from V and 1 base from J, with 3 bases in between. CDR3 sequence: CASSYRSNQPQHF. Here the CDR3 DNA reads TGTGCCAGCAGTTACAGAAGCAATCAGCCCCAGCATTTT.

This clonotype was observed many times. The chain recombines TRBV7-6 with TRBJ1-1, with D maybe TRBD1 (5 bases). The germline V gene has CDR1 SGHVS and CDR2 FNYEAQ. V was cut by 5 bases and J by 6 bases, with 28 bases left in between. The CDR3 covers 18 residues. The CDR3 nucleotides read TGTGCCAGCAGCCGCCACACTAAATACCGGGGCCCCGACGCTGAAGCTTTCTTT. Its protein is CASSRHTKYRGPDAEAFF.

CDR3 nucleotides: TGTGCCAGCAGATTATCAGGGGGAATCGGGGAGCTGTTTTTT. It encodes CASRLSGGIGELFF. The rearrangement uses TRBV6-2 or TRBV6-3 and TRBJ2-2; 7 bases line up with TRBD1. The CDR3 spans 14 residues. J was trimmed by 7 bases and V by 6 bases; bases with no gene match: 8. CDR1 is MNHEY, CDR2 SVGEGT, per germline.

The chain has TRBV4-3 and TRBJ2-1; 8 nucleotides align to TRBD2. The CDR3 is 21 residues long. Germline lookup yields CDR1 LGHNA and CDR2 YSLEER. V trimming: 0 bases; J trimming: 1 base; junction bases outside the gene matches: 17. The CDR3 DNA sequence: TGCGCCAGCAGCCAAGAAGGGGGGAAGACGGCGGGAGGCGAATCCTACAATGAGCAGTTCTTC. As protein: CASSQEGGKTAGGESYNEQFF.

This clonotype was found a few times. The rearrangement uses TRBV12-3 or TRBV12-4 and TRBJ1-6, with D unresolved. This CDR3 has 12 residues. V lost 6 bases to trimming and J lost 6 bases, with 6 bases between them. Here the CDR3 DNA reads TGTGCCAGCAGCCCGGGTAATTCACCCCTCCACTTT. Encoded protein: CASSPGNSPLHF.

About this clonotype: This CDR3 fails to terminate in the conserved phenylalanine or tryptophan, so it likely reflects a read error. CDR3 loop: CASRTNQGTNEKLFY. CDR3 sequence (DNA): TGTGCCAGCAGGACAAACCAGGGGACTAATGAAAAACTGTTTTAT. The V and J genes are TRBV7-4 and TRBJ1-4, with TRBD1 as a possible D gene (6 bases). V lost 6 bases and J lost 2, with 13 bases in between. The CDR3 is 15 residues long. Germline V CDR1 and CDR2: SGHVT, SQSDAQ.

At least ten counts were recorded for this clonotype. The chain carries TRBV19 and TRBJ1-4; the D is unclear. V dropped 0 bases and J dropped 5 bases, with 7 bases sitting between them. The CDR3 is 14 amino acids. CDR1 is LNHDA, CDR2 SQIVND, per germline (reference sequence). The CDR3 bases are TGTGCCAGTAGTATAGATCAACTAAATGAAAAACTGTTTTTT. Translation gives CASSIDQLNEKLFF.

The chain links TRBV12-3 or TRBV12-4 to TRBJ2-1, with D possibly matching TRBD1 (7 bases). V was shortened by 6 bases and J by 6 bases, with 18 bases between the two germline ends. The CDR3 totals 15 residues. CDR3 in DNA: TGTGCCAGCAGCCCGGGGGACAGACGTTTCAATGAGCAGTTCTTC. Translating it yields CASSPGDRRFNEQFF.

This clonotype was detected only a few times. CDR3 DNA: TGTGCCAGCAGTTACTGTGCGGGGGAGTACAATGAGCAGTTCTTC. Residues: CASSYCAGEYNEQFF. The V and J genes are TRBV6-5 and TRBJ2-1, with 7 bases lining up with TRBD2. Germline V gene sequence: CDR1 MNHEY, CDR2 SVGAGI. The CDR3 loop spans 15 amino acids. With 1 base clipped from V and 4 bases from J, the junction kept 4 bases outside the gene matches.

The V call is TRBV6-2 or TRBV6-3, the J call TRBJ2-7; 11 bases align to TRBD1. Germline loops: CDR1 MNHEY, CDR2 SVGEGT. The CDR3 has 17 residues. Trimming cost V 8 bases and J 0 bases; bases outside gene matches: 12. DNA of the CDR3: TGTGCCAGCGTGCCGGGACAGGGGGTTTCCAGCTCCTACGAGCAGTACTTC. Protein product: CASVPGQGVSSSYEQYF.

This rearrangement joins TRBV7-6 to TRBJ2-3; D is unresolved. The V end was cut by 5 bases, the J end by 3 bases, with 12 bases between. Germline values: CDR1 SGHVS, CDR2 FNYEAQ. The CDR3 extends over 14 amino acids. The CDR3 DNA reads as TGTGCCAGCAGCCCAGTCGGATGGACAGATACGCAGTATTTT. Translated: CASSPVGWTDTQYF.

This CDR3 reads CASSPFPRQGRNSPLHF. Here the CDR3 DNA reads TGTGCCAGCTCACCGTTCCCCAGACAGGGACGAAATTCACCCCTCCACTTT. This chain connects TRBV18 to TRBJ1-6; 7 bases line up with TRBD1. Germline V lookup: CDR1 KGHSH, CDR2 LQKENI. The CDR3 runs 17 residues. With 3 bases clipped from V and 7 bases from J, the junction kept 12 bases outside the gene matches.

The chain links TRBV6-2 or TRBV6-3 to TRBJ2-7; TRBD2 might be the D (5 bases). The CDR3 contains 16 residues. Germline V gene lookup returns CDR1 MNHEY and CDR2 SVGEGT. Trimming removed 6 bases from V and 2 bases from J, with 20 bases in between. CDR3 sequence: CASRPPVEAGTYEQYF. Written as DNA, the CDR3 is TGTGCCAGCAGACCCCCCGTGGAGGCCGGGACCTACGAGCAGTACTTC.

CDR3 DNA: TGTGCCAGCAGCCAAGATTTGAACTCTGGAAACACCATATATTTT. Protein product: CASSQDLNSGNTIYF. The chain joins TRBV3-1 to TRBJ1-3; no definite D call. V was pared by 0 bases and J by 0 bases, with 6 bases between. The CDR3 covers 15 residues. From germline, CDR1 is LGHDT and CDR2 YNNKEL (reference sequence).

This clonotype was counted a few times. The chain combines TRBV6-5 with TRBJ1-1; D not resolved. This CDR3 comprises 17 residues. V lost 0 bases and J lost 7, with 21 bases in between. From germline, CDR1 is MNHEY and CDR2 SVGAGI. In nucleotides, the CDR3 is TGTGCCAGCAGTTACTCGAATAGCGACCCCAAAGGTATTGAAGCTTTCTTT. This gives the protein CASSYSNSDPKGIEAFF.

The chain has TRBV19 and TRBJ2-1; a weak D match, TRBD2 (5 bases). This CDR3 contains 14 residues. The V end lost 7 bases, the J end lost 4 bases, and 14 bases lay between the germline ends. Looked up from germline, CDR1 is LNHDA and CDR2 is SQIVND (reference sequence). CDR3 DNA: TGTGCCAGTATGTTCAGCGGAGCTTACAATGAGCAGTTCTTC. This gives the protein CASMFSGAYNEQFF.

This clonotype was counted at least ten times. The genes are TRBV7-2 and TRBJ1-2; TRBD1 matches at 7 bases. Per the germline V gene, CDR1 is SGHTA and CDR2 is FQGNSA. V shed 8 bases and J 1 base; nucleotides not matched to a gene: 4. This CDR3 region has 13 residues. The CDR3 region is CASEAGGNYGYTF. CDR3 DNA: TGTGCCAGCGAGGCAGGGGGTAACTATGGCTACACCTTC.